This TCR beta chain was captured by sequencing in a study of response to subunit inactivated influenza vaccine. The study's findings and limits: With each seasonal influenza vaccination, the authors suggested, few new T cells are recruited.

As for this clonotype: Its specificity is unknown.

MiXCR, applied by TCRdb to the RT-PCR reads, yields one record per CDR3 protein. The table includes a few hundred thousand distinct CDR3 sequences, approximately 9.9% detected once. V lost 4 bases, J lost 0 bases, and 10 bases lay in between. Germline CDR1 and CDR2: DFQATT and SNEGSKA (reference sequence). The length of the CDR3 is 14 residues. This TCR was sampled from a man in his forties or fifties who received an inactivated influenza vaccine. The chain employs TRBV20-1 and TRBJ2-1; D call uncertain. Sequencing was performed on PBMCs from blood, taken about 40 days after vaccination. The CDR3 DNA is TGCAGTGCTATCTGGCAAAACTCCTACAATGAGCAGTTCTTC. Translated, it gives CSAIWQNSYNEQFF.